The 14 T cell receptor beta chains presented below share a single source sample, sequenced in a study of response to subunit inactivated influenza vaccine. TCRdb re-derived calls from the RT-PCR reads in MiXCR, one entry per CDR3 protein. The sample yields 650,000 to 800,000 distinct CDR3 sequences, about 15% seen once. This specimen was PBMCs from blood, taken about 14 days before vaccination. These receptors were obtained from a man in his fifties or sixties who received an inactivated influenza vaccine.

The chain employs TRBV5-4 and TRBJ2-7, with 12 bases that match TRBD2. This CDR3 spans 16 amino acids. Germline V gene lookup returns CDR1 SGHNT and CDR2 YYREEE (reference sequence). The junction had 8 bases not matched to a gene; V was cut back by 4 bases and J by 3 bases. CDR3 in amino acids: CASSPLTSGSFYEQYF. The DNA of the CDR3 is TGTGCCAGCAGCCCCCTGACTAGCGGGAGTTTCTACGAGCAGTACTTC.

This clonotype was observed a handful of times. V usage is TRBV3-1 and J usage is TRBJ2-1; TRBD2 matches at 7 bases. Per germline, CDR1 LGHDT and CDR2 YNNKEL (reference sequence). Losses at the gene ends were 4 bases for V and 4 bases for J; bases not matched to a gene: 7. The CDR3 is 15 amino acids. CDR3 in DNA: TGTGCCAGCAGCCGGAGGACTAGTCGGTACAATGAGCAGTTCTTC. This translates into CASSRRTSRYNEQFF.

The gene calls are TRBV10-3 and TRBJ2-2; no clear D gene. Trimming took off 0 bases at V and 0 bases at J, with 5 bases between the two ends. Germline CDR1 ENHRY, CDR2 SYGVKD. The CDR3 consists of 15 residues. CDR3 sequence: CAISESTSNTGELFF. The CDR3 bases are TGTGCCATCAGTGAGTCGACGTCGAACACCGGGGAGCTGTTTTTT.

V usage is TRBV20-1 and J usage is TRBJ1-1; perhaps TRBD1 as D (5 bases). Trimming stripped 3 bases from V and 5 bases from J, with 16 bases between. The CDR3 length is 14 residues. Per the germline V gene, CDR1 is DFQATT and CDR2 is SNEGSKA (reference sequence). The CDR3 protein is CSARFRAGLTEAFF. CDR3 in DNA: TGCAGTGCTAGGTTCAGGGCGGGGTTGACTGAAGCTTTCTTT.

The CDR3 sequence: CASSYKIGYQETQYF. The CDR3 DNA reads TGTGCCAGCAGCTACAAGATAGGGTACCAAGAGACCCAGTACTTC. The rearrangement joins TRBV6-5 to TRBJ2-5, with D unresolved. The CDR3 consists of 15 residues. Trimming removed 6 bases from V and 0 bases from J, with 14 bases in between. CDR1 is MNHEY and CDR2 is SVGAGI in the germline V gene.

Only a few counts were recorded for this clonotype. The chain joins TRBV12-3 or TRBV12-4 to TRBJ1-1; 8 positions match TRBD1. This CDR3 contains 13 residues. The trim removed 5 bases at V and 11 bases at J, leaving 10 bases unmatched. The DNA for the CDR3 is TGTGCCAGCAGTGTCGGACAGGGAGAAATTGCTTTCTTT. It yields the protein CASSVGQGEIAFF.

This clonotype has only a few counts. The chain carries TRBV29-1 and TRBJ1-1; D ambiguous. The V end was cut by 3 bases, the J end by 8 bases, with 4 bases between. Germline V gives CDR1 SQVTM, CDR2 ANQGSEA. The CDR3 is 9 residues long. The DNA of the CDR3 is TGCAGCGTTGACAGAGAAGCTTTCTTT. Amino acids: CSVDREAFF.

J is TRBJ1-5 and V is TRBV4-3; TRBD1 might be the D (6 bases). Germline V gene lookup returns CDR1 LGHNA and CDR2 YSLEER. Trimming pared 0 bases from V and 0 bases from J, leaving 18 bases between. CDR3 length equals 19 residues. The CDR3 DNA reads TGCGCCAGCAGCCAAGAGCAGGGGAGCCATGACTTTAGCAATCAGCCCCAGCATTTT. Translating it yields CASSQEQGSHDFSNQPQHF.

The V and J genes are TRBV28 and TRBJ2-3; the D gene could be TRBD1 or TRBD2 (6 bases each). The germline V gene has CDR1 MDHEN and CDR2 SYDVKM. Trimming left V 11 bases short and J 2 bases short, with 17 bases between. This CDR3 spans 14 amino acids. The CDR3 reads CAGGTPLNTDTQYF. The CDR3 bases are TGTGCCGGGGGGACACCTCTTAACACAGATACGCAGTATTTT.

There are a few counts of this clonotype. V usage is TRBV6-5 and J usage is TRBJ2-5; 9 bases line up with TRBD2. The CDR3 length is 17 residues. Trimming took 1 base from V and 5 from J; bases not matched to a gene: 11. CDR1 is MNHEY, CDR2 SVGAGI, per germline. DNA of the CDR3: TGTGCCAGCAGTTACTTCGGCGGGAACAGCGGGAGGGAGACCCAGTACTTC. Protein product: CASSYFGGNSGRETQYF.

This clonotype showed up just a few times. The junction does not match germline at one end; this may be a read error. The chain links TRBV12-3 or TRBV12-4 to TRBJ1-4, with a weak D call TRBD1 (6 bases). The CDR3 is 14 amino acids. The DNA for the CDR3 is TGTGCCAGCAGATTAGGGGGAGTGAGGGAAAAACTGTTTTTT. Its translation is CASRLGGVREKLFF.

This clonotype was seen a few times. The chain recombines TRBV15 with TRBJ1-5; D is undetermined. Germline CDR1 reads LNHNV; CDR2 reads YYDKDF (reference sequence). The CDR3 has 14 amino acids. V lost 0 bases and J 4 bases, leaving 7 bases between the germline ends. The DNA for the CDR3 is TGTGCCACCAGCAGAGATCTCGGGAATCAGCCCCAGCATTTT. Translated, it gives CATSRDLGNQPQHF.

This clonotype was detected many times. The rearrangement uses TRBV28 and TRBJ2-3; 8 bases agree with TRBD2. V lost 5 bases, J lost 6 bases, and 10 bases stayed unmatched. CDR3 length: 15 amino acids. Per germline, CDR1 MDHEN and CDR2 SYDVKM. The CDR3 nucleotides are TGTGCCAGCAGTACCATAGCGGGATTAGGGGATACGCAGTATTTT. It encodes CASSTIAGLGDTQYF.

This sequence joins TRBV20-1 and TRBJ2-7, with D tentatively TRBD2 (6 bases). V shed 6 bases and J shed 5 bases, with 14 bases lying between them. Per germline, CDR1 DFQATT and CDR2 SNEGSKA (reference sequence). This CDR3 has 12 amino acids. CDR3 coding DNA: TGCAGTGCCCCGGGACTTGTCCACGAGCAGTACTTC. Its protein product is CSAPGLVHEQYF.